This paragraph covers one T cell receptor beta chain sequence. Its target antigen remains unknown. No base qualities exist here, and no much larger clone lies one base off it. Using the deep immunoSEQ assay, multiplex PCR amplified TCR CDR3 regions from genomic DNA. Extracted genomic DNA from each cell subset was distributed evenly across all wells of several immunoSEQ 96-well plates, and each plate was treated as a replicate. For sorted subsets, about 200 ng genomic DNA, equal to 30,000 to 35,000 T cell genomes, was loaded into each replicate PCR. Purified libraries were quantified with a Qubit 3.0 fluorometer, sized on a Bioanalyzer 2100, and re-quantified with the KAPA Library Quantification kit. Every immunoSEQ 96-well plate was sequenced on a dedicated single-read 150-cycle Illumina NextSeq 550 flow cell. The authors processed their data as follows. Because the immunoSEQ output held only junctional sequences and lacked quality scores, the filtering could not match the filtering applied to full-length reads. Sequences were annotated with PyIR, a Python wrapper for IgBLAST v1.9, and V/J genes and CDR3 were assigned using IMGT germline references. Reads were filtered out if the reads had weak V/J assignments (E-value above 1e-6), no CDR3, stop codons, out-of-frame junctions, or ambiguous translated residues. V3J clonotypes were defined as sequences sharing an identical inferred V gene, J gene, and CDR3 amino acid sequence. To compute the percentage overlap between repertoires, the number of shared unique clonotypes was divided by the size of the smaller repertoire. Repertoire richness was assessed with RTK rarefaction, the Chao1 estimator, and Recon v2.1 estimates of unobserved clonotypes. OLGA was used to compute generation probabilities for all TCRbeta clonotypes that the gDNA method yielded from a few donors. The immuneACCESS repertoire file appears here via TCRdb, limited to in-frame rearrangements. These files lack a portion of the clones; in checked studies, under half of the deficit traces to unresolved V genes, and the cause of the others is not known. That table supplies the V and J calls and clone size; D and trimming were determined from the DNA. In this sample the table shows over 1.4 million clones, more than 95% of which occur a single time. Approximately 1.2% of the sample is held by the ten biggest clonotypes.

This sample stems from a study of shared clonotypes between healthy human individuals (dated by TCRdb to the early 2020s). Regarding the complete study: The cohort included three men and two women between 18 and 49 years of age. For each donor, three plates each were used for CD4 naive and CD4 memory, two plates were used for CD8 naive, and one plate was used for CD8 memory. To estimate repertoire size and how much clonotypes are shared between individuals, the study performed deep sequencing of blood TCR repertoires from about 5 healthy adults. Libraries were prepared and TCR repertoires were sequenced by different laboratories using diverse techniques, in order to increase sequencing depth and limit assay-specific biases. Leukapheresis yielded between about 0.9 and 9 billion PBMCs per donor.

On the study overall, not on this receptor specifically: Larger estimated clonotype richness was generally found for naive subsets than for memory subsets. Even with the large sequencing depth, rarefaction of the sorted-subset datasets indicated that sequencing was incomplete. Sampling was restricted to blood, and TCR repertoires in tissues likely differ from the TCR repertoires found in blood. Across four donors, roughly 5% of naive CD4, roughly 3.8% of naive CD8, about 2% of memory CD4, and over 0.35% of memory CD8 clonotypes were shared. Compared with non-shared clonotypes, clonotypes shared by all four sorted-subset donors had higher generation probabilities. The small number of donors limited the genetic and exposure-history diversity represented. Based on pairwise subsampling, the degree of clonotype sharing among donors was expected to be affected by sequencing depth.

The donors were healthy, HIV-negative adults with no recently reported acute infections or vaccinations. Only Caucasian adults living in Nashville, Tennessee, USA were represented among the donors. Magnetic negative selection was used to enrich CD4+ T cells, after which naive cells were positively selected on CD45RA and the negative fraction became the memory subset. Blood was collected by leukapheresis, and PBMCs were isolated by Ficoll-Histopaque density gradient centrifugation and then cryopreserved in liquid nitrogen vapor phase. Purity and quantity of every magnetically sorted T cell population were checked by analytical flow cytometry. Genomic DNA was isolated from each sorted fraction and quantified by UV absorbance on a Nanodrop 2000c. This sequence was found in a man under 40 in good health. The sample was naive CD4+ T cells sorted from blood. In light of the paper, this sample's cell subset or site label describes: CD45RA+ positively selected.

CDR3 loop: CASSLFLDPRNEKLFF. The DNA sequence is as follows: TGTGCCAGCAGTTTATTTTTGGACCCAAGAAATGAAAAACTGTTTTTT. The rearranged segments are TRBV27 and TRBJ1-4; no confident D gene assignment can be made. The germline V gene (reference sequence) supplies CDR1 MNHEY and CDR2 SMNVEV. The CDR3 measures 16 amino acids from cysteine to phenylalanine. Kept here is only the CDR3 DNA, which spans 48 bases and is read in frame from base 1. The V end loses 1 base and the J end loses 5 bases, and a stretch of 14 bases separates them.